These 2 T cell receptor beta chains share one sample of origin, sequenced in a study of T-cell reconstitution after alpha-beta-depleted transplantation in children. Preparation of the TCRbeta library used unique molecular identifiers. TCRdb used MiXCR to reprocess the PCR reads, holding one entry per CDR3 protein. The table lists approximately 240,000 distinct CDR3 sequences, about a tenth of them singletons. The source was PBMCs from the stem cell graft donor, collected from the stem cell graft. The receptors originated from a human donor who donated a stem cell graft to a child with acute lymphoblastic leukemia.

This clonotype has a count of ten or more. The chain combines TRBV20-1 with TRBJ1-5, with D tentatively TRBD1 (6 bases). V was cut by 0 bases and J by 3 bases, with 21 bases left in between. CDR1 is DFQATT and CDR2 is SNEGSKA in the germline V gene (reference sequence). The CDR3 is made up of 18 amino acids. The CDR3 DNA reads TGCAGTGCTAGAGACGACGCAGTGGGCAGGGGAAACAATCAGCCCCAGCATTTT. It yields the protein CSARDDAVGRGNNQPQHF.

The CDR3 is CASSLGAGETQYF. CDR3 sequence (DNA): TGTGCCAGCAGCTTAGGGGCGGGAGAGACCCAGTACTTC. The rearrangement links TRBV7-2 to TRBJ2-5; possibly TRBD2 for D (5 bases). The germline V gene encodes CDR1 SGHTA and CDR2 FQGNSA. This CDR3 is built from 13 residues. V was shortened by 1 base and J by 4 bases, with 7 bases between the two germline ends.